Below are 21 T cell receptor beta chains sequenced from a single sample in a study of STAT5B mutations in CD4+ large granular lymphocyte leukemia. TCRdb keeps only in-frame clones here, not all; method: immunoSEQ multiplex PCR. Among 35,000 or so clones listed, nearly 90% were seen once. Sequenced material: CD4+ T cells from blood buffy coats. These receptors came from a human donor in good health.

CDR3 protein: CASSLGGGYGYTF. DNA of the CDR3: TGTGCCAGCAGCTTAGGGGGCGGATATGGCTACACCTTC. This chain connects TRBV7-3 to TRBJ1-2; a weak D match, TRBD1 (6 bases). Trimming removed 2 bases at V and 5 bases at J, with 9 bases between. Germline loops: CDR1 SGHTA, CDR2 FQGTGA. The CDR3 has 13 residues.

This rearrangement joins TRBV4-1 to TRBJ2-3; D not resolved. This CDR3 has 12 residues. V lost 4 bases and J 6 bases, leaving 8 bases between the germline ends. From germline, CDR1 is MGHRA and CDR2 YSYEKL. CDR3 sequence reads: CASSLPPDTQYF. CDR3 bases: TGCGCCAGCAGCCTTCCCCCGGATACGCAGTATTTT.

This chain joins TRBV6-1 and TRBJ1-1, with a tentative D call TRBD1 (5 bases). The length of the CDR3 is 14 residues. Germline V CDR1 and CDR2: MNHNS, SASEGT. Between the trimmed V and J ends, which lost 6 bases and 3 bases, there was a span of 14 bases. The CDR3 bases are TGTGCCAGCAGCAGGGAATGGGGGGACACTGAAGCTTTCTTT. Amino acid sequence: CASSREWGDTEAFF.

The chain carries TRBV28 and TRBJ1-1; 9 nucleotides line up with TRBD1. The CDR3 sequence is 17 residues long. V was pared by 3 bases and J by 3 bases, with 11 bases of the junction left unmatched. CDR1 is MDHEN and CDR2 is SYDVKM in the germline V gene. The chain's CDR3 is CASSFTGGLRGYTEAFF. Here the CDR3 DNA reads TGTGCCAGCAGTTTTACAGGGGGCCTAAGGGGGTACACTGAAGCTTTCTTT.

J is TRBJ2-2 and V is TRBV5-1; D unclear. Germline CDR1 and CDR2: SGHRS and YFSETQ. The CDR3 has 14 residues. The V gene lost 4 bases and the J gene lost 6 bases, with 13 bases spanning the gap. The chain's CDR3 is CASSLPQDSGELFF. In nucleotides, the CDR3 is TGCGCCAGCAGCCTCCCCCAGGATTCCGGGGAGCTGTTTTTT. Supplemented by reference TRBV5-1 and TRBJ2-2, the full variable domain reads KAGVTQTPRYLIKTRGQQVTLSCSPISGHRSVSWYQQTPGQGLQFLFEYFSETQRNKGNFPGRFSGRQFSNSRSEMNVSTLELGDSALYLCASSLPQDSGELFFGEGSRLTVL.

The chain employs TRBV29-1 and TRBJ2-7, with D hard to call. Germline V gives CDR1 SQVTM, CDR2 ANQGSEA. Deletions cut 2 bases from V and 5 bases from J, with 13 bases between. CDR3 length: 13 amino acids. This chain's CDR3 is CSVEFEYLNEQYF. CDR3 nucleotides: TGCAGCGTTGAATTTGAATATTTAAACGAGCAGTACTTC.

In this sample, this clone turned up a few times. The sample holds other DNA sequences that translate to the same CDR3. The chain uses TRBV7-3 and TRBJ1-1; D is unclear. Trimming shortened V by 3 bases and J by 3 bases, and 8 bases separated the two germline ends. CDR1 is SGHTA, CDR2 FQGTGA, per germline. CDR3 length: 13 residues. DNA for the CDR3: TGTGCCAGCAGCTTCGGACGGGACACTGAAGCTTTCTTT. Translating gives CASSFGRDTEAFF.

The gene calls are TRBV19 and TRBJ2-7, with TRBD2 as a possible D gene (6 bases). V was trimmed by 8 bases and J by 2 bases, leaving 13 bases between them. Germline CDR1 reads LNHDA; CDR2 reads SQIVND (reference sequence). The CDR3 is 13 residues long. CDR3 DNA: TGTGCCAGTCGCGGGACGGGCGCCTACGAGCAGTACTTC. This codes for CASRGTGAYEQYF.

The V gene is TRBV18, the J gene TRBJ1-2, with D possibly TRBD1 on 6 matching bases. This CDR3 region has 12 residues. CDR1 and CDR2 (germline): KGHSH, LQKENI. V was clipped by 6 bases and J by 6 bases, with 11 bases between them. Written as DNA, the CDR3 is TGTGCCAGCTCCTCGACAGGCAATGGCTACACCTTC. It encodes CASSSTGNGYTF.

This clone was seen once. The CDR3 loop is CASSYPRGGPGYEQYF. The CDR3 region has the DNA TGTGCCAGCAGTTACCCCCGAGGGGGCCCCGGTTACGAGCAGTACTTC. The rearrangement joins TRBV6-5 to TRBJ2-7, with TRBD1 identical over 7 bases. J gave up 4 bases and V 2 bases, and 11 bases lay outside the gene matches. The germline gives CDR1 MNHEY, CDR2 SVGAGI. The CDR3 has 16 residues.

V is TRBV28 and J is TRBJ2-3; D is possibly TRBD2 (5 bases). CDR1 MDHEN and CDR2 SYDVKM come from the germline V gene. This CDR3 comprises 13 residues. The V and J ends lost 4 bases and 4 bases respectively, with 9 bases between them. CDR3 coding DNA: TGTGCCAGCAGTTCAACTAGGCCAGATACGCAGTATTTT. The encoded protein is CASSSTRPDTQYF. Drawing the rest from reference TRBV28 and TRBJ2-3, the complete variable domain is DVKVTQSSRYLVKRTGEKVFLECVQDMDHENMFWYRQDPGLGLRLIYFSYDVKMKEKGDIPEGYSVSREKKERFSLILESASTNQTSMYLCASSSTRPDTQYFGPGTRLTVL.

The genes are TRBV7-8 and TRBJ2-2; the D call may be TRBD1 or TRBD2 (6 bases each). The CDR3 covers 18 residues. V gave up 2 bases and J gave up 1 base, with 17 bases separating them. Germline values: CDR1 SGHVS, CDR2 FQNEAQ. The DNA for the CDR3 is TGTGCCAGCAGCTTATGGGGGCTTACTAGCAGGAACACCGGGGAGCTGTTTTTT. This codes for CASSLWGLTSRNTGELFF.

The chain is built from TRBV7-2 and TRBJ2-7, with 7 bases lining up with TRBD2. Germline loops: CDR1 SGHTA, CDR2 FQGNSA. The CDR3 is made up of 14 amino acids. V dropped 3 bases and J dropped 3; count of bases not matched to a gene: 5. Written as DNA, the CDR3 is TGTGCCAGCAGCTTGAGGGCTAGCGGCTACGAGCAGTACTTC. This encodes CASSLRASGYEQYF.

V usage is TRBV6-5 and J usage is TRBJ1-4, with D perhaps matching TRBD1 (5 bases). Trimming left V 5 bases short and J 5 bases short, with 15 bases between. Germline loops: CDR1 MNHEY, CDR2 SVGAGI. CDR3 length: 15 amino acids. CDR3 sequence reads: CASSPETGGNEKLFF. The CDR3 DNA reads TGTGCCAGCAGTCCGGAGACTGGGGGGAATGAAAAACTGTTTTTT.

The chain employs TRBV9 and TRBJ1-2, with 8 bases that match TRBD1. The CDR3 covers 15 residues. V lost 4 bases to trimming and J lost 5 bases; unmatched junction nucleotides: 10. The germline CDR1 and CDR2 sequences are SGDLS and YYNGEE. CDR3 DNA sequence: TGTGCCAGCAGCCCAATGACAGGGGCGAATTATGGCTACACCTTC. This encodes CASSPMTGANYGYTF.

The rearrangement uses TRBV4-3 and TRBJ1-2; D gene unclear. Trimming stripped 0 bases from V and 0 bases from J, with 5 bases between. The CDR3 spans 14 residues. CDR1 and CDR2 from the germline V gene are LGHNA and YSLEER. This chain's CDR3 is CASSQETTNYGYTF. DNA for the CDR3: TGCGCCAGCAGCCAAGAGACAACTAACTATGGCTACACCTTC.

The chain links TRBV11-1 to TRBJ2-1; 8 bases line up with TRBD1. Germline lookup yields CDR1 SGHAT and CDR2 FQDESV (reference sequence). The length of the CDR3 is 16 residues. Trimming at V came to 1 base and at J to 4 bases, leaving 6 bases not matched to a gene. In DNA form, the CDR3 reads TGTGCCAGCAGCTTAGAACGGACAGGGCTTTACAATGAGCAGTTCTTC. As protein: CASSLERTGLYNEQFF. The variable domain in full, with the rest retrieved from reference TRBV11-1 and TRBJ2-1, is EAEVAQSPRYKITEKSQAVAFWCDPISGHATLYWYRQILGQGPELLVQFQDESVVDDSQLPKDRFSAERLKGVDSTLKIQPAELGDSAMYLCASSLERTGLYNEQFFGPGTRLTVL.

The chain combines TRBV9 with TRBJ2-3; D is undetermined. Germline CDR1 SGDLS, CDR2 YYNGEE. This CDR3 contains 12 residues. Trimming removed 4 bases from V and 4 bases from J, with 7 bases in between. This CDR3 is CASSTRSDTQYF. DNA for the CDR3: TGTGCCAGCAGCACCCGGTCAGATACGCAGTATTTT. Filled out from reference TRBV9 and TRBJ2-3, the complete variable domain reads DSGVTQTPKHLITATGQRVTLRCSPRSGDLSVYWYQQSLDQGLQFLIQYYNGEERAKGNILERFSAQQFPDLHSELNLSSLELGDSALYFCASSTRSDTQYFGPGTRLTVL.

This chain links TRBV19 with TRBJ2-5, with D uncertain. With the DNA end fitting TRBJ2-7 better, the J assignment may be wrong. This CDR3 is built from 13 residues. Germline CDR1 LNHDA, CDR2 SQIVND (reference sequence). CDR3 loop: CASPDILTYEQYF. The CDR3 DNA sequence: TGTGCCAGTCCCGATATCCTAACCTACGAGCAGTACTTC.

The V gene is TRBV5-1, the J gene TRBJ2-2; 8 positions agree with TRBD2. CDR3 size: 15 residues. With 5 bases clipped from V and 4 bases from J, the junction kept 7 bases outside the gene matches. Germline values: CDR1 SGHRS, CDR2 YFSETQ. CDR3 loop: CASRTGGRSTGELFF. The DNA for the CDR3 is TGCGCCAGCAGGACGGGAGGGAGGAGCACCGGGGAGCTGTTTTTT.

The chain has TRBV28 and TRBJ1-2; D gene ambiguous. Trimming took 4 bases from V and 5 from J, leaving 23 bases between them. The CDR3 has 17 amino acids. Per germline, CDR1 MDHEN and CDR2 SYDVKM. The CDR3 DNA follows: TGTGCCAGCAGTTCTAGAGGTTCACCTAGCTCGGCGTATGGCTACACCTTC. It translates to CASSSRGSPSSAYGYTF.